The next 20 T cell receptor beta chains were all read from a single sample in a study of early T cells in non-severe SARS-CoV-2 infection. A single record per CDR3 protein comes from TCRdb applying MiXCR to the 5' RACE reads. There are 35,000 to 45,000 distinct CDR3 sequences in the sample; about 6% occur only once, and around 20% lies in the top ten. The specimen comprised whole blood, sampled at baseline. These receptor sequences come from an adult who was a healthcare worker with PCR-confirmed SARS-CoV-2 infection or an uninfected control (not recorded which).

The table lists this clonotype with many counts. This rearrangement joins TRBV4-1 to TRBJ1-5; 7 bases match TRBD1. The V segment lost 1 base and the J segment 9 bases; nucleotides outside the gene matches: 12. The germline gives CDR1 MGHRA, CDR2 YSYEKL. The CDR3 is 16 residues long. The CDR3 loop is CASSQVPGTASAPQHF. In DNA form, the CDR3 reads TGCGCCAGCAGCCAAGTTCCCGGGACAGCCTCCGCGCCCCAGCATTTT.

This clonotype was counted at least ten times. V gene TRBV6-2 or TRBV6-3 combines with J gene TRBJ2-2, with D perhaps matching TRBD1 (6 bases). CDR3 length: 15 residues. CDR1 and CDR2 (germline): MNHEY, SVGEGT. V lost 2 bases, J lost 6 bases, and 13 bases lay in between. CDR3 DNA sequence: TGTGCCAGCAGTTACGATACAGGGTCTGCCGGGGAGCTGTTTTTT. It yields the protein CASSYDTGSAGELFF.

There are many counts of this clonotype. The chain recombines TRBV4-1 with TRBJ2-7; the D is unclear. The CDR3 extends over 14 amino acids. Germline V gene data show CDR1 as MGHRA and CDR2 as YSYEKL. The ends were cut back, 0 bases at V and 0 bases at J, with 6 bases in the middle. CDR3 DNA: TGCGCCAGCAGCCAAGATTATGGCTCCTACGAGCAGTACTTC. Encoded protein: CASSQDYGSYEQYF.

This clonotype showed up just a few times. This rearrangement joins TRBV6-5 to TRBJ1-4; no reliable D call. V was cut by 6 bases and J by 4 bases, with 12 bases left in between. Germline CDR1 MNHEY, CDR2 SVGAGI. CDR3 length equals 14 residues. The CDR3 sequence: CASRQWHSNEKLFF. The DNA of the CDR3 is TGTGCCAGCAGGCAGTGGCACAGTAATGAAAAACTGTTTTTT.

The table lists this clonotype with many counts. The chain links TRBV6-1 to TRBJ2-3; TRBD1 agrees at 11 bases. The CDR3 extends over 14 amino acids. Germline V gene data show CDR1 as MNHNS and CDR2 as SASEGT. V lost 6 bases to trimming and J lost 4 bases; unmatched junction nucleotides: 3. Here the CDR3 DNA reads TGTGCCAGCAGCCAGGACAGGGGGCCAGATACGCAGTATTTT. This codes for CASSQDRGPDTQYF.

This clonotype was picked up many times. The CDR3, as DNA: TGCAGTGCTAGTGATCAAGAGACCCAGTACTTC. Its protein is CSASDQETQYF. The chain carries TRBV20-1 and TRBJ2-5; D is undetermined. There are 11 residues in the CDR3. Trimming left V 3 bases short and J 2 bases short, with 4 bases between. Germline values: CDR1 DFQATT, CDR2 SNEGSKA (reference sequence).

J is TRBJ2-2 and V is TRBV11-3; 12 nucleotides align to TRBD2. After removal of 1 base from V and 1 base from J, the junction contained 1 base not matched to a gene. CDR3 length: 17 amino acids. Germline CDR1 SGHNT, CDR2 YENEEA. The CDR3 DNA sequence: TGTGCCAGCAGCTTAGGGACTAGCGGGGTGAACACCGGGGAGCTGTTTTTT. It yields the protein CASSLGTSGVNTGELFF.

This clonotype occurred a few times. The chain uses TRBV6-5 and TRBJ2-5; D gene uncertain. Germline V gene lookup returns CDR1 MNHEY and CDR2 SVGAGI. CDR3 length equals 14 residues. V was shortened by 0 bases and J by 5 bases, with 10 bases between the two germline ends. The CDR3 coding sequence is TGTGCCAGCAGTTACTCTAGGTTTAAGGAGACCCAGTACTTC. It codes for CASSYSRFKETQYF.

Many counts were recorded for this clonotype. The chain is built from TRBV5-1 and TRBJ2-2, with D possibly being TRBD2 (6 bases). The CDR3 totals 14 residues. With 6 bases removed from V and 2 bases from J, the gap between germline ends came to 11 bases. The germline V gene has CDR1 SGHRS and CDR2 YFSETQ. CDR3 in DNA: TGCGCCAGCATTCTCGGGAGTAACACCGGGGAGCTGTTTTTT. Translation: CASILGSNTGELFF.

The sample holds many counts of this clonotype. This chain links TRBV2 with TRBJ2-1; D gene ambiguous. Germline V gives CDR1 SNHLY, CDR2 FYNNEI. The length of the CDR3 is 14 residues. The V gene lost 3 bases and the J gene lost 4 bases, with 10 bases spanning the gap. As DNA, the CDR3 is TGTGCCAGCAGTGAGGCCCCGATTTACAATGAGCAGTTCTTC. Its protein is CASSEAPIYNEQFF.

The V call is TRBV10-1, the J call TRBJ2-3; TRBD2 might be the D (5 bases). The germline V gene encodes CDR1 WNHNN and CDR2 SYGVQD (reference sequence). The CDR3 contains 14 residues. Between the trimmed V and J ends, which lost 0 bases and 2 bases, there was a span of 6 bases. The CDR3 DNA follows: TGCGCCAGCAGTGAGTCGGGAGCCACAGATACGCAGTATTTT. Amino acids: CASSESGATDTQYF.

This clonotype appeared many times. The V and J genes are TRBV29-1 and TRBJ1-5; the D is unclear. Germline values: CDR1 SQVTM, CDR2 ANQGSEA. CDR3 length: 13 amino acids. Trimming removed 4 bases from V and 1 base from J, with 8 bases in between. The CDR3 sequence is CSVGLGSNQPQHF. The CDR3 region has the DNA TGCAGCGTTGGGTTAGGGAGCAATCAGCCCCAGCATTTT.

This clonotype was seen at least ten times. The J gene is TRBJ1-1, the V gene TRBV20-1, with D tentatively TRBD1 (5 bases). V was cut by 2 bases and J by 0 bases, with 16 bases left in between. Germline CDR1 and CDR2: DFQATT and SNEGSKA (reference sequence). This CDR3 spans 16 amino acids. The CDR3 here is CSARKPGSRVNTEAFF. For the CDR3, the DNA is TGCAGTGCTAGAAAACCAGGGTCAAGGGTGAACACTGAAGCTTTCTTT.

This clonotype came up many times. This chain connects TRBV6-2 or TRBV6-3 to TRBJ2-1; D is unresolved. The CDR3 extends over 12 amino acids. Germline CDR1 is MNHEY and CDR2 is SVGEGT. Trimming stripped 6 bases from V and 6 bases from J, with 9 bases between. This CDR3 reads CASSPPSNEQFF. CDR3 sequence (DNA): TGTGCCAGCAGCCCCCCGAGCAATGAGCAGTTCTTC.

The rearrangement uses TRBV18 and TRBJ2-5, with D possibly being TRBD2 (5 bases). The V and J ends lost 3 bases and 5 bases respectively, with 16 bases between them. This CDR3 region has 15 residues. Germline V lookup: CDR1 KGHSH, CDR2 LQKENI. Here the CDR3 DNA reads TGTGCCAGCTCACCCCCGACTACTCGCCCGGAGACCCAGTACTTC. It encodes CASSPPTTRPETQYF.

Comments on this clonotype: This likely came from a read error, as a far larger clone is one base away. The chain couples TRBV5-4 to TRBJ2-7; D gene ambiguous. This CDR3 is built from 12 residues. Germline V gene lookup returns CDR1 SGHNT and CDR2 YYREEE (reference sequence). Trimming left V 4 bases short and J 0 bases short, with 5 bases between. The CDR3 DNA is TGTGCCAGCAGCAAGGACTCCTACGAGCAGTACTTC. Its protein is CASSKDSYEQYF. The full variable domain, completed using reference TRBV5-4 and TRBJ2-7, is ETGVTQSPTHLIKTRGQQVTLRCSSQSGHNTVSWYQQALGQGPQFIFQYYREEENGRGNFPPRFSGLQFPNYSSELNVNALELDDSALYLCASSKDSYEQYFGPGTRLTVT.

Ten or more counts support this clonotype. This chain connects TRBV27 to TRBJ2-1, with 7 bases that match TRBD2. The CDR3 is made up of 15 amino acids. After removal of 5 bases from V and 6 bases from J, the junction contained 10 bases not matched to a gene. Germline V gene lookup returns CDR1 MNHEY and CDR2 SMNVEV (reference sequence). CDR3 loop: CASSTPSGTTNEQFF. The DNA of the CDR3 is TGTGCCAGCAGTACACCCTCCGGGACTACCAATGAGCAGTTCTTC.

The table lists this clonotype with a few counts. The chain links TRBV6-1 to TRBJ1-3; D not certain. The CDR3 has 11 amino acids. Trimming shortened V by 5 bases and J by 8 bases, and 7 bases separated the two germline ends. Germline CDR1 reads MNHNS; CDR2 reads SASEGT. DNA of the CDR3: TGTGCCAGCAGTACAATTTACACCATATATTTT. This gives the protein CASSTIYTIYF.

This clonotype appeared many times. The rearrangement joins TRBV7-6 to TRBJ2-1, with 12 bases lining up with TRBD2. Trimming at V came to 1 base and at J to 9 bases, leaving 1 base not matched to a gene. The CDR3 extends over 14 amino acids. Germline V gene lookup returns CDR1 SGHVS and CDR2 FNYEAQ. DNA for the CDR3: TGTGCCAGCAGCTTAGGACTAGCGGGAGTTGAGCAGTTCTTC. Its translation is CASSLGLAGVEQFF.

This clonotype was counted ten times or more. V and J are TRBV7-6 and TRBJ2-1; weak D call: TRBD2 (6 bases). In germline, CDR1 is SGHVS, CDR2 FNYEAQ. The CDR3 has 15 amino acids. V gave up 3 bases and J gave up 2 bases, with 11 bases separating them. The CDR3 protein is CASSFLPGAYNEQFF. The CDR3 DNA is TGTGCCAGCAGCTTCCTACCGGGGGCCTACAATGAGCAGTTCTTC.